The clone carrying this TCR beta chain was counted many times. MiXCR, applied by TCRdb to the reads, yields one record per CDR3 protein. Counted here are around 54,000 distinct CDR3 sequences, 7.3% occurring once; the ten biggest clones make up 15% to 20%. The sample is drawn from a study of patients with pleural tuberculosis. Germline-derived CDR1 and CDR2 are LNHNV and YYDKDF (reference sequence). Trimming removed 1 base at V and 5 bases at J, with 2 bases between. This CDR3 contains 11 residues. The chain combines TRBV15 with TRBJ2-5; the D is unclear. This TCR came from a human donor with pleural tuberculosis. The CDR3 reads CATSRGETQYF. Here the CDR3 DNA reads TGTGCCACCAGCAGAGGGGAGACCCAGTACTTC. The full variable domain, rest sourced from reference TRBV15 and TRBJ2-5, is DAMVIQNPRYQVTQFGKPVTLSCSQTLNHNVMYWYQQKSSQAPKLLFHYYDKDFNNEADTPDNFQSRRPNTSFCFLDIRSPGLGDTAMYLCATSRGETQYFGPGTRLLVL.